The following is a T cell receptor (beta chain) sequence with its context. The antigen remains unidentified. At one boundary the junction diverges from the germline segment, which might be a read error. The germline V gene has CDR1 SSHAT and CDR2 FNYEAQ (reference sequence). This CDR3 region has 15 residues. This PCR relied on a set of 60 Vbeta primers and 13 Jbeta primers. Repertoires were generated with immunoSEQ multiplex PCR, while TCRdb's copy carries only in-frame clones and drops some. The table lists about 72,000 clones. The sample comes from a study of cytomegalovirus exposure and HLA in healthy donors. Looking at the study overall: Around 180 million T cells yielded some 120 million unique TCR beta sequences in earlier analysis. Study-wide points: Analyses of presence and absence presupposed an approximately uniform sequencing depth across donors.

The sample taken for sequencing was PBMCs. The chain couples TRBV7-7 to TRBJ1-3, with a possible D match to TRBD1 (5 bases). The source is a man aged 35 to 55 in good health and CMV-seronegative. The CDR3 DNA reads TGTGCTAGCAGCTTATCAGGGCTACCTGGAAACACCATATATTTT. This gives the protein CASSLSGLPGNTIYF. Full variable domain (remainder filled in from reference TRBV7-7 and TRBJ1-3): GAGVSQSPRYKVTKRGQDVTLRCDPISSHATLYWYQQALGQGPEFLTYFNYEAQPDKSGLPSDRFSAERPEGSISTLTIQRTEQRDSAMYRCASSLSGLPGNTIYFGEGSWLTVV.